The T cell receptor (beta chain) under discussion was sequenced for a study of shared clonotypes between healthy human individuals. Study results and limitations: The expectation was that sequencing depth would affect clonotype sharing among donors.

Points on this clone: The target antigen is unknown.

Losses at the gene ends were 5 bases for V and 4 bases for J; bases not matched to a gene: 6. The CDR3 sequence is 17 residues long. CDR1 SGHVS and CDR2 FQNEAQ come from the germline V gene. The assay was immunoSEQ multiplex PCR, and TCRdb's table has in-frame clones only and misses some. The sample shows about 2.4 million clones, 90% to 95% of them seen only once. This clonotype was sampled from a man in his late teens or twenties in good health. Some clones in this sample may be carry-over from other donors' samples. The V call is TRBV7-8, the J call TRBJ2-3; 16 bases align to TRBD2. Source material: naive CD4+ T cells from PBMCs. Subset given: CD45RA+ positively selected. The CDR3 reads CASSMGLAGGPPDTQYF. CDR3 coding DNA: TGTGCCAGCAGCATGGGACTAGCGGGAGGGCCCCCAGATACGCAGTATTTT. Full variable domain (missing parts from reference TRBV7-8 and TRBJ2-3): GAGVSQSPRYKVAKRGQDVALRCDPISGHVSLFWYQQALGQGPEFLTYFQNEAQLDKSGLPSDRFFAERPEGSVSTLKIQRTQQEDSAVYLCASSMGLAGGPPDTQYFGPGTRLTVL.